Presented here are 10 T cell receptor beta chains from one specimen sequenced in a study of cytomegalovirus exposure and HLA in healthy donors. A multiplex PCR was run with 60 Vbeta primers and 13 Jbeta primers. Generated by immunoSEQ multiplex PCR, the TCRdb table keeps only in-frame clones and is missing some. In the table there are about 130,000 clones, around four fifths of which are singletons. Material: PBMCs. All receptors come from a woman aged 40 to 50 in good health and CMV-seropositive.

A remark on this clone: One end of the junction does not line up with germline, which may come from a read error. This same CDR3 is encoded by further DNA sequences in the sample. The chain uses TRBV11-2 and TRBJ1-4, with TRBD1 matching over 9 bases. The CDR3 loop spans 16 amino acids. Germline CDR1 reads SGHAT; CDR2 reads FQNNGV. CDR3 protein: CASSQGDGTGNEKLFF. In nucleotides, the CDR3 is TGCGCCAGCAGCCAAGGCGACGGGACAGGGAATGAAAAACTGTTTTTT.

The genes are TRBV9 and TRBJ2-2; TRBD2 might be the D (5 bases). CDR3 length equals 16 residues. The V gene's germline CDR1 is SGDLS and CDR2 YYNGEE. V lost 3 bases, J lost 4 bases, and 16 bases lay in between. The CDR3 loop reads CASSAHTSPGTGELFF. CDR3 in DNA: TGTGCCAGCAGCGCTCACACTAGTCCGGGCACCGGGGAGCTGTTTTTT.

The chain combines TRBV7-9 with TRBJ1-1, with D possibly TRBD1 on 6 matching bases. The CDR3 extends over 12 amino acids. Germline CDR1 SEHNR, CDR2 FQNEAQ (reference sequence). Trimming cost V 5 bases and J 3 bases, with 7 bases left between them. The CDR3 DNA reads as TGTGCCAGCAGCCACAGGGACACTGAAGCTTTCTTT. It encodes CASSHRDTEAFF. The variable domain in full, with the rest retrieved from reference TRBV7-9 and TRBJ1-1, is DTGVSQNPRHKITKRGQNVTFRCDPISEHNRLYWYRQTLGQGPEFLTYFQNEAQLEKSRLLSDRFSAERPKGSFSTLEIQRTEQGDSAMYLCASSHRDTEAFFGQGTRLTVV.

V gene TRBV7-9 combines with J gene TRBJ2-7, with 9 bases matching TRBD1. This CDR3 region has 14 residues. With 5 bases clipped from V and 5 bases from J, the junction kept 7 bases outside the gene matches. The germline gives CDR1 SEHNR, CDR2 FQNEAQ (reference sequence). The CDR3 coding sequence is TGTGCCAGCAGCCCTCGGACAGGGGTGAACGAGCAGTACTTC. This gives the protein CASSPRTGVNEQYF.

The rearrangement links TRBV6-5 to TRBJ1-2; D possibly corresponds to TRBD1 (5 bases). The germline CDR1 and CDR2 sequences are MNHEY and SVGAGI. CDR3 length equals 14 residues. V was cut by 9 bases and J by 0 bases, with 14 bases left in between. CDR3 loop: CASSRQTTNYGYTF. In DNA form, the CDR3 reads TGTGCCAGTTCTCGACAGACCACTAACTATGGCTACACCTTC.

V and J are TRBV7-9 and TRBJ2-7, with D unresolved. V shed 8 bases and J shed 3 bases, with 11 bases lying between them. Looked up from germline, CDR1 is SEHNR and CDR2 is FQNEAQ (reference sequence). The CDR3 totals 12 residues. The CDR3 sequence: CASGDGNYEQYF. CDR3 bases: TGTGCCAGCGGAGACGGAAACTACGAGCAGTACTTC.

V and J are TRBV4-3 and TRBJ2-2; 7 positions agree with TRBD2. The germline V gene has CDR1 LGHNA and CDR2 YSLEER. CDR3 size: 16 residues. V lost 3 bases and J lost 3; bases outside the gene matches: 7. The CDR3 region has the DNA TGCGCCAGCAGCCACCTGGGAGGGAAGGACACCGGGGAGCTGTTTTTT. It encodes CASSHLGGKDTGELFF.

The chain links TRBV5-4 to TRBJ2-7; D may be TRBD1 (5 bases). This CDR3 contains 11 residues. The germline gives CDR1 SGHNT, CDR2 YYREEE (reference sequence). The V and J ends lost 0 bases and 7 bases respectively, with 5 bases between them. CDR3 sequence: CASSLGQEQYF. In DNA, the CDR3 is TGTGCCAGCAGCTTGGGACAGGAGCAGTACTTC. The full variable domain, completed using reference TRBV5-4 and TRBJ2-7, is ETGVTQSPTHLIKTRGQQVTLRCSSQSGHNTVSWYQQALGQGPQFIFQYYREEENGRGNFPPRFSGLQFPNYSSELNVNALELDDSALYLCASSLGQEQYFGPGTRLTVT.

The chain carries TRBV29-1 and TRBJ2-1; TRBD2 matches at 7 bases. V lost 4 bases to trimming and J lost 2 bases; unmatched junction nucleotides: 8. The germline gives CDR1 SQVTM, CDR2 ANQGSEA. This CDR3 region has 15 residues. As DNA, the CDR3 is TGCAGCGTTGTAATCGGGAGCGGGGCCTACAATGAGCAGTTCTTC. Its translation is CSVVIGSGAYNEQFF.

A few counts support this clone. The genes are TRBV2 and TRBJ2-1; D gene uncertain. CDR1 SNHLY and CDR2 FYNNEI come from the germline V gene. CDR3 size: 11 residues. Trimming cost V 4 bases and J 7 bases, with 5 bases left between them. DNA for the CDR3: TGTGCCAGCAGTGGAGAGAATGAGCAGTTCTTC. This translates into CASSGENEQFF.